This T cell receptor beta chain was observed in a study of blood T cells in healthy people across ages. The length of the CDR3 is 16 residues. CDR1 and CDR2 (germline): MGHRA, YSYEKL. Next came a second PCR, run for roughly 6 to 11 cycles, which used a sample-barcoded 5' primer along with a J-beta primer mix. A template-switch adaptor with 12 random nucleotides tagged each cDNA molecule. In TCRdb, the 5' RACE reads were re-called with MiXCR into one record per CDR3 protein. The sample lists about 1.5 million distinct CDR3 sequences; approximately 38% were seen once. Whole-study findings and limits: Diversity was estimated from one million T cells, and these estimates were considered underestimates. There was no known CMV status for donors, so expanded clonotype changes were possibly confounded.

The authors isolated at least 6.5 million PBMCs per sample. Concerning this clonotype itself: Its specificity is unknown.

The clonotype was recovered from a woman between 18 and 29 years old in good health. The chain joins TRBV4-1 to TRBJ2-1; 7 positions match TRBD1. Near its end, the DNA agrees better with TRBJ2-7, so the J call may be wrong. Sequencing was performed on blood. The CDR3 coding sequence is TGCGCCAGCAGCCTTGACTGGGACAGCTCCTACAATGAGCAGTACTTC. Protein sequence: CASSLDWDSSYNEQYF.